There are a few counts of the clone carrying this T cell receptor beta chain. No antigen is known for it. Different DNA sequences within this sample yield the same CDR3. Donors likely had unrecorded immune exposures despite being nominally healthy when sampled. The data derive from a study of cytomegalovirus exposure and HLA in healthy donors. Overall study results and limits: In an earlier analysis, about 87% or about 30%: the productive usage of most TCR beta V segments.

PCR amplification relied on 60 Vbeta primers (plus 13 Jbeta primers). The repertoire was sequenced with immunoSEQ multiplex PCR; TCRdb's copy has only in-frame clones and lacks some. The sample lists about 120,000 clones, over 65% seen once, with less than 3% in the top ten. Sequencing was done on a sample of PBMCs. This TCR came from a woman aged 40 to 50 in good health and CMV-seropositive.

CDR3 sequence reads: CASNLATDTQYF. The DNA of the CDR3 is TGTGCCAGCAACCTAGCCACAGATACGCAGTATTTT. V and J are TRBV2 and TRBJ2-3, with TRBD2 as a possible D gene (5 bases). The CDR3 totals 12 residues. The V gene lost 7 bases and the J gene lost 2 bases, with 7 bases spanning the gap. Germline CDR1 and CDR2: SNHLY and FYNNEI.